Listed below are T cell receptor beta chains from one sample, sequenced in a study of T-cell memory formation after mild COVID-19. TCRdb passed the 5' RACE reads through MiXCR, listing each CDR3 protein once. The sample carries 180,000 or so distinct CDR3 sequences, 16% recorded once. The sequenced material came from PBMCs or a T cell subset sorted from them (not recorded which). These receptors originate from an adult woman who had mild COVID-19 (a few samples of this study predate the infection). Cell type and time point are not known. The CDR3 runs from the conserved cysteine through the conserved F or W. The D gene is left open where the match is weak. Clone size, where shown, is once, few, many, or a class for clones that have expanded.

TRBJ1-2 | - | - | TRBV25-1 | TGTGCCAGCAGTGAATATGCCGGGAACTATGGCTACACCTTC | CASSEYAGNYGYTF
TRBJ2-4 | - | - | TRBV29-1 | TGCAGCGTAGTAGAAAGGGGTATGCGGATCCTAGCCAAAAACATTCAGTACTTC | CSVVERGMRILAKNIQYF
TRBJ2-2 | medium-sized | - | TRBV20-1 | TGCAGTGCTAGGAGGGAGGGGGCGACCACCGGGGAGCTGTTTTTT | CSARREGATTGELFF
TRBJ2-7 | few | TRBD2 | TRBV20-1 | TGCAGTGCTAGAGATGTACTAGCGGGGGGAGGATACGAGCAGTACTTC | CSARDVLAGGGYEQYF
TRBJ2-5 | - | - | TRBV20-1 | TGCAGTGCTAGTTTGATCGGGAGTAGGAGAGAGACCCAGTACTTC | CSASLIGSRRETQYF
TRBJ2-1 | - | TRBD2 | TRBV11-3 | TGTGCCAGCAGCTTAGCGGGAGGGCCAATGCAGGGGCCTTACAATGAGCAGTTCTTC | CASSLAGGPMQGPYNEQFF
TRBJ2-1 | many | - | TRBV28 | TGTGCCAGCAGTTTAAGTAGCGGAGCGTACAATGAGCAGTTCTTC | CASSLSSGAYNEQFF
TRBJ2-1 | - | TRBD2 | TRBV2 | TGTGCCAGCCAAACTAGCGGGAATTCTAATGAGCAGTTCTTC | CASQTSGNSNEQFF
TRBJ2-3 | many | TRBD2 | TRBV6-5 | TGTGCCAGCAGCTTAGCGGGGGGGCCTAGTACAGATACGCAGTATTTT | CASSLAGGPSTDTQYF
TRBJ2-7 | many | - | TRBV12-3/TRBV12-4 | TGTGCCAGCAGTTTAAGGCACGAGCAGTACTTC | CASSLRHEQYF
TRBJ2-3 | few | - | TRBV5-1 | TGCGCCAGCAGCTTGGCCCAGGGGGGAATCACAGATACGCAGTATTTT | CASSLAQGGITDTQYF
TRBJ2-7 | few | TRBD1 | TRBV29-1 | TGCAGCGTGGGGGACAGGGGGCCTTACGAGCAGTACTTC | CSVGDRGPYEQYF
TRBJ2-1 | - | TRBD2 | TRBV11-3 | TGTGCCAGCAGCTTAATAGCGGGGACCTCCTACAATGAGCAGTTCTTC | CASSLIAGTSYNEQFF
TRBJ1-2 | - | - | TRBV12-3/TRBV12-4 | TGTGCCAGCAGTCCGGGCCCTAACTATGGCTACACCTTC | CASSPGPNYGYTF
TRBJ1-1 | many | - | TRBV5-1 | TGTGCCAGCAGCTTAGCCCTGAACACTGAAGCTTTCTTT | CASSLALNTEAFF
TRBJ2-6 | - | - | TRBV12-3/TRBV12-4 | TGTGCCAGCAGTCCCGGGGAGTCTGGGGCCAACGTCCTGACTTTC | CASSPGESGANVLTF
TRBJ2-2 | few | - | TRBV6-5 | TGTGCCAGCAGTTACCGCGGCGGGGGCGCCGGAGGGGAGCTGTTTTTT | CASSYRGGGAGGELFF
TRBJ1-2 | few | - | TRBV20-1 | TGCAGTGCCCCAACAGGGACTGATGGCTACACCTTC | CSAPTGTDGYTF
TRBJ2-1 | few | - | TRBV3-1 | TGTGCCAGCAGCCTCCGGGACCCCTTCTCCTACAATGAGCAGTTCTTC | CASSLRDPFSYNEQFF
TRBJ1-2 | few | TRBD1 | TRBV5-1 | TGCGCCAGCAGCTTGGGACAGGGCCCGGGCTACACCTTC | CASSLGQGPGYTF
TRBJ2-6 | few | TRBD1 | TRBV12-3/TRBV12-4 | TGTGCCAGCAGCCGGGACAGGCGCTCTGGGGCCAACGTCCTGACTTTC | CASSRDRRSGANVLTF
TRBJ1-2 | - | - | TRBV5-1 | TGCGCCAGCAGCTTGATCGGGGGGCGAGATGGCTACACCTTC | CASSLIGGRDGYTF
TRBJ2-4 | - | - | TRBV7-2 | TGTGCCAGCAGCTTAGCTCCTGGCGGCCTTGACTTC | CASSLAPGGLDF
TRBJ2-1 | - | TRBD2 | TRBV11-2 | TGTGCCAGCAGTCCAGCTAGCGGGGCCTTCAATGAGCAGTTCTTC | CASSPASGAFNEQFF
TRBJ2-7 | many | - | TRBV20-1 | TGCAGTGCTAGTGTCACGGGCGGGAACTCCTACGAGCAGTACTTC | CSASVTGGNSYEQYF
TRBJ2-1 | few | TRBD1 | TRBV19 | TGTGCCAGTAGGGGGGACAGGGGAACGAATGAGCAGTTCTTC | CASRGDRGTNEQFF
TRBJ1-2 | - | TRBD1 | TRBV2 | TGTGCCAGCAGTGACGACAGGGGGAGAAGTGGCTACACCTTC | CASSDDRGRSGYTF
TRBJ2-2 | few | - | TRBV20-1 | TGCAGTGCTAGTGTCGGGTTCGGGGAGCTGTTTTTT | CSASVGFGELFF
TRBJ2-2 | - | TRBD1 | TRBV12-3/TRBV12-4 | TGTGCCAGCAGTGCCCCGGGACAGGGTACTACCGGGGAGCTGTTTTTT | CASSAPGQGTTGELFF
TRBJ2-5 | few | - | TRBV6-5 | TGTGCCAGCAGCCCACGTGGGGCGCTTAAGACCCAGTACTTC | CASSPRGALKTQYF
TRBJ1-2 | few | TRBD1 | TRBV12-3/TRBV12-4 | TGTGCCAGCAGTTCCCGGACAGGGACTGGCTACACCTTC | CASSSRTGTGYTF
TRBJ1-2 | few | - | TRBV7-9 | TGTGCCAGCAGCTCGTATGGGACGGAGTATGGCTACACCTTC | CASSSYGTEYGYTF
TRBJ2-1 | few | TRBD2 | TRBV5-1 | TGCGCCAGCAGCTCGGGACTAGCGGGGGGGAGTGAGCAGTTCTTC | CASSSGLAGGSEQFF
TRBJ2-1 | many | - | TRBV20-1 | TGCAGTGCTAGAGGGGTGGGCAGGGTCTACAATGAGCAGTTCTTC | CSARGVGRVYNEQFF
TRBJ2-3 | - | TRBD1 | TRBV4-1 | TGCGCCAGCAGCCAAGAGGGGGGACAGGGGGCTATTGGTCAAGATACGCAGTATTTT | CASSQEGGQGAIGQDTQYF
TRBJ2-1 | - | TRBD2 | TRBV29-1 | TGCAGCGTCGCCCCGACTAGCGGCATTGTCTACAATGAGCAGTTCTTC | CSVAPTSGIVYNEQFF
TRBJ2-1 | - | - | TRBV11-2 | TGTGCCAGCAGCACCCGGGGGCCACACAATGAGCAGTTCTTC | CASSTRGPHNEQFF
TRBJ2-3 | - | - | TRBV6-1 | TGTGCCAGCAGGGGGGTCACAGATACGCAGTATTTT | CASRGVTDTQYF
TRBJ2-7 | - | - | TRBV29-1 | TGCAGCGTAGAAACAGGGTCCTCCTACGAGCAGTACTTC | CSVETGSSYEQYF
TRBJ2-7 | few | - | TRBV29-1 | TGCAGCGGGACCGACTCCTACGAGCAGTACTTC | CSGTDSYEQYF
TRBJ2-5 | - | TRBD2 | TRBV3-1 | TGTGCCAGCAGCCAGCTCCCGGGTGGCTTGACTAGCGGGAGGGTCGAGACCCAGTACTTC | CASSQLPGGLTSGRVETQYF
TRBJ1-1 | - | TRBD1 | TRBV18 | TGTGCCAGCTCAACACGGAGGGACAGTTTCACTGAAGCTTTCTTT | CASSTRRDSFTEAFF
TRBJ2-1 | - | - | TRBV24-1 | TGTGCCACCAGTGATTGGAGGACATGGGGGTACAATGAGCAGTTCTTC | CATSDWRTWGYNEQFF
TRBJ2-3 | few | TRBD2 | TRBV5-1 | TGCGCCAGCACCCGAGCGGGGGGGCTGGATACGCAGTATTTT | CASTRAGGLDTQYF